This T cell receptor (beta chain) emerged from a study of blood T cells in healthy people across ages. Across the study: Template switching caught about one barcoded beta molecule for each two T cells.

The study isolated at least 6 million PBMCs from each sample. Through a sample-barcoded 5' primer and a J-beta primer mix, a second PCR was run for roughly 6 to 12 cycles. MiXCR was run by TCRdb on the 5' RACE reads, yielding one entry per CDR3 protein. The table includes about 930,000 distinct CDR3 sequences, almost 30% detected once. The same sample was also studied in work on T cells of mothers and their children.

Sequencing used blood. This clonotype originated in a woman aged 40-49 years in good health.

The CDR3 nucleotides read TGTGCCAGCAGCTGGGGGGCAGGGGTGGCCTACAATGAGCAGTTCTTC. Encoded protein: CASSWGAGVAYNEQFF. The chain links TRBV7-6 to TRBJ2-1; D possibly matches TRBD1 or TRBD2 (6 bases each). There are 16 residues in the CDR3. V lost 4 bases and J 2 bases, leaving 15 bases between the germline ends. Per the germline V gene, CDR1 is SGHVS and CDR2 is FNYEAQ.